Presented here are 32 T cell receptor beta chains from one specimen sequenced in a study of molecular identifiers for immune sequencing clone quantification. TCRdb itself ran the PCR reads through MiXCR, one entry per CDR3 protein. In the table there are more than 450,000 distinct CDR3 sequences, around 25% of which are singletons. Sequences were obtained from naive CD8+ T cells from blood, with Jurkat cell RNA spiked in. Subset reported: FACS-sorted CD8+CD4-CCR7+CD45RA+ naive T cells. These receptors were obtained from a human donor in good health. Some libraries in this study had Jurkat cell RNA spiked in.

The table lists this clonotype with a few counts. This chain joins TRBV30 and TRBJ1-2, with no clear D. V was pared by 2 bases and J by 6 bases, with 13 bases between. The germline V gene has CDR1 GTSNPN and CDR2 SVGIG (reference sequence). This CDR3 spans 13 amino acids. The CDR3 sequence is CAWSRRERHGYTF. The CDR3 bases are TGTGCCTGGAGTCGGAGGGAGAGACATGGCTACACCTTC.

A word on this clonotype: Here the CDR3 omits its conserved ending phenylalanine or tryptophan, so a read error is the likely source. The V and J genes are TRBV6-5 and TRBJ2-7; perhaps TRBD2 as D (5 bases). Germline assignment: CDR1 MNHEY and CDR2 SVGAGI. The CDR3 loop spans 13 amino acids. The V end lost 0 bases, the J end lost 6 bases, and 9 bases lay between the germline ends. CDR3: CASSYSASSEQYS. For the CDR3, the DNA is TGTGCCAGCAGTTACTCGGCTAGCAGCGAGCAGTACTCC.

Ten or more counts support this clonotype. The rearrangement links TRBV7-2 to TRBJ2-7; D uncertain. V was shortened by 1 base and J by 6 bases, with 16 bases between the two germline ends. CDR3 size: 15 residues. Germline V gene data show CDR1 as SGHTA and CDR2 as FQGNSA. The CDR3, as DNA: TGTGCCAGCAGCTTAGAGGGCTCGGCCTGGGTCGAGCAGTACTTC. Amino acid sequence: CASSLEGSAWVEQYF.

This chain links TRBV19 with TRBJ2-7; D perhaps matches TRBD2 (5 bases). Looked up from germline, CDR1 is LNHDA and CDR2 is SQIVND (reference sequence). The CDR3 runs to 12 residues. V was clipped by 9 bases and J by 6 bases, with 15 bases between them. CDR3 nucleotides: TGTGCCAGCAGCCTACTAGGACTCGAGCAGTACTTC. Amino acids: CASSLLGLEQYF.

This clonotype came up once. A much larger clone differs by one base, so this may be a read error. The chain combines TRBV20-1 with TRBJ1-1; D call uncertain. The CDR3 has 13 amino acids. V gave up 4 bases and J gave up 4 bases, with 13 bases separating them. CDR1 and CDR2 (germline): DFQATT, SNEGSKA (reference sequence). CDR3 nucleotides: TGCAGTGCTAAAAAGAGAATGAGCACTGAAGCTTTCTTT. Protein: CSAKKRMSTEAFF.

The rearrangement links TRBV27 to TRBJ1-5, with a tentative D call TRBD1 (5 bases). The CDR3 runs to 14 residues. Germline lookup yields CDR1 MNHEY and CDR2 SMNVEV (reference sequence). Trimming pared 8 bases from V and 5 bases from J, leaving 16 bases between. The CDR3 is CASGATGVDQPQHF. The CDR3 bases are TGTGCCAGCGGGGCGACCGGGGTTGATCAGCCCCAGCATTTT.

V and J are TRBV12-3 or TRBV12-4 and TRBJ2-1, with a possible D match to TRBD2 (6 bases). There are 16 residues in the CDR3. Trimming stripped 5 bases from V and 0 bases from J, with 14 bases between. CDR3 coding DNA: TGTGCCAGCAGTGGATCGGGACTTAGCTCCTACAATGAGCAGTTCTTC. This sequence encodes CASSGSGLSSYNEQFF.

This clonotype was seen a handful of times. V gene TRBV10-3 combines with J gene TRBJ2-3; D uncertain. Germline loops: CDR1 ENHRY, CDR2 SYGVKD. The CDR3 contains 14 residues. Trimming stripped 4 bases from V and 2 bases from J, with 10 bases between. The DNA of the CDR3 is TGTGCCATCAGTGCCGACGTGGACACAGATACGCAGTATTTT. Encoded protein: CAISADVDTDTQYF.

This clonotype has only a few counts. V usage is TRBV12-3 or TRBV12-4 and J usage is TRBJ1-2; TRBD1 is a possible D gene (5 bases). The CDR3 loop spans 12 amino acids. V dropped 4 bases and J dropped 8 bases, with 11 bases sitting between them. DNA for the CDR3: TGTGCCAGCAGTTCCGGGACCCTGGGCTACACCTTC. This encodes CASSSGTLGYTF.

This clonotype was counted between two and nine times. The CDR3 protein is CASSTRDALNTEAFF. CDR3 bases: TGTGCCAGCAGTACCAGGGACGCTTTGAACACTGAAGCTTTCTTT. This chain links TRBV6-2 or TRBV6-3 with TRBJ1-1; TRBD1 is a possible D gene (5 bases). This CDR3 spans 15 amino acids. V was pared by 5 bases and J by 0 bases, with 13 bases between. Germline V gives CDR1 MNHEY, CDR2 SVGEGT.

Only a few counts were recorded for this clonotype. The J gene is TRBJ2-7, the V gene TRBV27, with a weak D call TRBD1 (6 bases). The CDR3 is made up of 14 amino acids. Trimming removed 3 bases at V and 3 bases at J, with 12 bases between. From germline, CDR1 is MNHEY and CDR2 SMNVEV (reference sequence). Here the CDR3 reads CASSFTGFGYEQYF. In DNA, the CDR3 is TGTGCCAGCAGTTTCACAGGGTTCGGCTACGAGCAGTACTTC.

This clonotype has ten or more counts. The chain couples TRBV6-2 or TRBV6-3 to TRBJ2-5; 8 nucleotides line up with TRBD2. CDR3 length: 14 amino acids. With 7 bases clipped from V and 2 bases from J, the junction kept 6 bases outside the gene matches. Per germline, CDR1 MNHEY and CDR2 SVGEGT. CDR3 residues: CASTRTSRQETQYF. The CDR3 DNA follows: TGTGCCAGCACCAGGACTAGCCGGCAAGAGACCCAGTACTTC.

The rearrangement links TRBV7-9 to TRBJ2-3, with a weak D call TRBD2 (5 bases). The germline V gene has CDR1 SEHNR and CDR2 FQNEAQ (reference sequence). This CDR3 is 15 amino acids long. The V end lost 8 bases, the J end lost 0 bases, and 15 bases lay between the germline ends. DNA for the CDR3: TGTGCCAGCTCCCCCCGGGAAGGAAGCACAGATACGCAGTATTTT. It codes for CASSPREGSTDTQYF. Complete variable domain (other parts from reference TRBV7-9 and TRBJ2-3): DTGVSQNPRHKITKRGQNVTFRCDPISEHNRLYWYRQTLGQGPEFLTYFQNEAQLEKSRLLSDRFSAERPKGSFSTLEIQRTEQGDSAMYLCASSPREGSTDTQYFGPGTRLTVL.

This clonotype was observed a few times. The V call is TRBV7-9, the J call TRBJ1-2; a weak D match, TRBD1 (6 bases). Looked up from germline, CDR1 is SEHNR and CDR2 is FQNEAQ (reference sequence). Between the trimmed V and J ends, which lost 2 bases and 6 bases, there was a span of 10 bases. The CDR3 loop spans 13 amino acids. The CDR3 DNA reads as TGTGCCAGCAGCTTACTACAGGGAGATGGCTACACCTTC. Its protein product is CASSLLQGDGYTF.

The V and J genes are TRBV4-1 and TRBJ2-3, with D perhaps assigned TRBD1 or TRBD2 (5 bases each). Germline V gene data show CDR1 as MGHRA and CDR2 as YSYEKL. V lost 5 bases and J 2 bases, leaving 11 bases between the germline ends. There are 14 residues in the CDR3. CDR3 nucleotide sequence: TGCGCCAGCAGCTCCGGGACCACCACAGATACGCAGTATTTT. As protein: CASSSGTTTDTQYF.

This clonotype showed up many times. V and J are TRBV6-5 and TRBJ2-7; 9 bases map to TRBD1. Germline loops: CDR1 MNHEY, CDR2 SVGAGI. The CDR3 length is 15 residues. The V and J ends lost 5 bases and 1 base, in that order; junction bases with no gene match: 6. The CDR3 bases are TGTGCCAGCAGTCAACGACAGGGGGATTCCTACGAGCAGTACTTC. It translates to CASSQRQGDSYEQYF.

Written as DNA, the CDR3 is TGTGCCAGCAGTATCTCGAGCGGGGTAACTAATGAAAAACTGTTTTTT. Protein: CASSISSGVTNEKLFF. V usage is TRBV12-3 or TRBV12-4 and J usage is TRBJ1-4; D gene unclear. The CDR3 length is 16 residues. Trimming stripped 5 bases from V and 1 base from J, with 14 bases between.

CDR3 DNA: TGCGCCAGCAGCCAAGATTGGGGATCGAGGGAGCAGTACTTC. Amino acids: CASSQDWGSREQYF. The V gene is TRBV4-3, the J gene TRBJ2-7; D unresolved. Per germline, CDR1 LGHNA and CDR2 YSLEER. V was cut by 0 bases and J by 7 bases, with 13 bases left in between. This CDR3 is 14 amino acids long.

The rearrangement joins TRBV6-2 or TRBV6-3 to TRBJ2-1, with TRBD1 as a possible D gene (6 bases). Germline V gene sequence: CDR1 MNHEY, CDR2 SVGEGT. The CDR3 totals 15 residues. Trimming left V 5 bases short and J 2 bases short, with 13 bases between. The CDR3: CASSAPGQPYNEQFF. The CDR3 bases are TGTGCCAGCAGTGCCCCCGGACAGCCCTACAATGAGCAGTTCTTC.

The chain couples TRBV11-2 to TRBJ1-2; D is possibly TRBD1 (6 bases). Between the trimmed V and J ends, which lost 5 bases and 14 bases, there was a span of 15 bases. The CDR3 is 11 amino acids. CDR1 is SGHAT and CDR2 is FQNNGV in the germline V gene. This CDR3 is CASSPRDTPTF. The CDR3 bases are TGTGCCAGCAGCCCCAGGGACACCCCAACCTTC.

This clonotype was counted a few times. The V call is TRBV19, the J call TRBJ2-5; D is uncertain. The germline CDR1 and CDR2 sequences are LNHDA and SQIVND (reference sequence). CDR3 length: 16 residues. Between the trimmed V and J ends, which lost 3 bases and 2 bases, there was a span of 16 bases. The CDR3 coding sequence is TGTGCCAGTAGTATTTTGGTTTCGACGGTTCAAGAGACCCAGTACTTC. Translating it yields CASSILVSTVQETQYF.

This clonotype was detected a few times. V and J are TRBV19 and TRBJ2-7; 9 nucleotides line up with TRBD1. After removal of 5 bases from V and 5 bases from J, the junction contained 7 bases not matched to a gene. There are 14 residues in the CDR3. Per the germline V gene, CDR1 is LNHDA and CDR2 is SQIVND (reference sequence). The CDR3 region has the DNA TGTGCCAGTAGTTTCCGGGACAGGGTCCACGAGCAGTACTTC. Its translation is CASSFRDRVHEQYF.

This chain connects TRBV29-1 to TRBJ2-7, with D maybe TRBD1 (6 bases). The V and J ends lost 5 bases and 3 bases respectively, with 20 bases between them. CDR1 is SQVTM and CDR2 is ANQGSEA in the germline V gene. The length of the CDR3 is 15 residues. For the CDR3, the DNA is TGCAGCGTTACCCGAGGCGGACAGTCACTCTACGAGCAGTACTTC. Amino acids: CSVTRGGQSLYEQYF.

Only a few counts were recorded for this clonotype. This chain joins TRBV24-1 and TRBJ2-1; 10 bases agree with TRBD2. The CDR3 covers 17 residues. Germline CDR1 and CDR2: KGHDR and SFDVKD. With V trimmed by 7 bases and J by 3 bases, 11 bases remained unmatched. CDR3 loop: CATSQGLAGDNYNEQFF. CDR3 DNA: TGTGCCACCAGCCAGGGGCTAGCGGGGGACAACTACAATGAGCAGTTCTTC.

This clonotype was seen a handful of times. The V gene is TRBV27, the J gene TRBJ1-5; TRBD1 is a possible D gene (5 bases). From germline, CDR1 is MNHEY and CDR2 SMNVEV (reference sequence). With 6 bases removed from V and 0 bases from J, the gap between germline ends came to 12 bases. The CDR3 spans 15 residues. The CDR3 nucleotides are TGTGCCAGCAGGTCGGGACTGAATAGCAATCAGCCCCAGCATTTT. The encoded protein is CASRSGLNSNQPQHF.

The J gene is TRBJ2-1, the V gene TRBV20-1; possible D gene TRBD1, 6 bases. From germline, CDR1 is DFQATT and CDR2 SNEGSKA (reference sequence). The CDR3 has 13 amino acids. V was trimmed by 8 bases and J by 10 bases, leaving 21 bases between them. The CDR3 DNA reads TGCAGTCCTCTGGGGGCGGCTGAGGGCGAGCAGTTCTTC. Translating gives CSPLGAAEGEQFF.

This sequence joins TRBV4-1 and TRBJ2-7; D possibly corresponds to TRBD1 (5 bases). The CDR3 loop spans 15 amino acids. Germline CDR1 is MGHRA and CDR2 is YSYEKL. Trimming removed 1 base from V and 3 bases from J, with 13 bases in between. CDR3 loop: CASSQATAISYEQYF. DNA of the CDR3: TGCGCCAGCAGCCAAGCGACAGCTATCAGCTACGAGCAGTACTTC.

This clonotype was counted ten times or more. The V gene is TRBV7-9, the J gene TRBJ2-2, with 8 nucleotides matching TRBD2. Germline V CDR1 and CDR2: SEHNR, FQNEAQ (reference sequence). CDR3 length equals 14 residues. With 5 bases clipped from V and 5 bases from J, the junction kept 4 bases outside the gene matches. The chain's CDR3 is CASSPGLETGELFF. CDR3 sequence (DNA): TGTGCCAGCAGCCCGGGACTAGAGACCGGGGAGCTGTTTTTT. Full variable domain (remainder filled in from reference TRBV7-9 and TRBJ2-2): DTGVSQNPRHKITKRGQNVTFRCDPISEHNRLYWYRQTLGQGPEFLTYFQNEAQLEKSRLLSDRFSAERPKGSFSTLEIQRTEQGDSAMYLCASSPGLETGELFFGEGSRLTVL.

In regard to this clonotype: A much bigger clone sits one base away, suggesting this may be a read error. The gene calls are TRBV19 and TRBJ2-2, with a possible D match to TRBD2 (6 bases). CDR1 and CDR2 (germline): LNHDA, SQIVND (reference sequence). This CDR3 comprises 12 residues. CDR3 sequence (DNA): TGTGCCAGTAGTTGGAGCACCGGGGGGCTGTTTTTT. Residues: CASSWSTGGLFF.

The chain links TRBV4-1 to TRBJ1-5; perhaps TRBD1 as D (6 bases). V dropped 1 base and J dropped 0 bases, with 7 bases sitting between them. This CDR3 spans 15 amino acids. CDR1 and CDR2 from the germline V gene are MGHRA and YSYEKL. The CDR3, as DNA: TGCGCCAGCAGCCAAGCACAGGGTAGCAATCAGCCCCAGCATTTT. This codes for CASSQAQGSNQPQHF.

A few counts support this clonotype. V and J are TRBV19 and TRBJ2-3; 10 bases fit TRBD1. V gave up 4 bases and J gave up 5 bases; unmatched junction bases: 6. This CDR3 is 15 amino acids long. Germline CDR1 reads LNHDA; CDR2 reads SQIVND (reference sequence). CDR3 coding DNA: TGTGCCAGTAGTACCGGGACAGGGGTTATAGATACGCAGTATTTT. Amino acid sequence: CASSTGTGVIDTQYF.

The rearrangement uses TRBV30 and TRBJ2-7, with D hard to call. This CDR3 spans 13 amino acids. Germline-derived CDR1 and CDR2 are GTSNPN and SVGIG (reference sequence). Trimming removed 0 bases at V and 4 bases at J, with 10 bases between. CDR3 DNA sequence: TGTGCCTGGAGTGTACCTCCCGGATACGAGCAGTACTTC. Its protein product is CAWSVPPGYEQYF.